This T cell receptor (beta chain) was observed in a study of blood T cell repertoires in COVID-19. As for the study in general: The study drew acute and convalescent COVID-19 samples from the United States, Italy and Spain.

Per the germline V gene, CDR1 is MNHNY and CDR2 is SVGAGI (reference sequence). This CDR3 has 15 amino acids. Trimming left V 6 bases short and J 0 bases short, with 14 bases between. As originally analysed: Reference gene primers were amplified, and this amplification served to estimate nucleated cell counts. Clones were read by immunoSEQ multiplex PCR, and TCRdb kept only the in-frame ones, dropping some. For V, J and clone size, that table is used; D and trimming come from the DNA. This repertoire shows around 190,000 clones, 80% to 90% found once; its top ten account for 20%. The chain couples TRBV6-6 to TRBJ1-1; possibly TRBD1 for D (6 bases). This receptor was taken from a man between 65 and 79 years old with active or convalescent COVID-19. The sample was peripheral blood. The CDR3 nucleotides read TGTGCCAGCAGGGGGACAAGTTACATGAACACTGAAGCTTTCTTT. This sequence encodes CASRGTSYMNTEAFF.